This is a list of T cell receptor beta chains from one sample in a study. Each CDR3 protein gets one entry after TCRdb re-called the reads with MiXCR. This table holds 12,000 to 15,000 distinct CDR3 sequences, around 30% found once. Sequencing input: blood. The receptor source for this set is a human donor. CDR3s include the opening cysteine and the closing phenylalanine or tryptophan. D genes are given only for firm matches. Only some rows state a clone size, as once, few, many or a class for expanded clones.

D gene	V gene	J gene	clone size	CDR3 protein	CDR3 DNA
TRBD1	TRBV4-2	TRBJ1-4	many	CASSQAGTGDEKLFF	TGTGCCAGCAGCCAAGCTGGCACAGGGGATGAAAAACTGTTTTTT
TRBD2	TRBV30	TRBJ2-1	many	CAWSTPRTSGYYNEQFF	TGTGCCTGGAGTACCCCTCGGACTAGCGGGTACTACAATGAGCAGTTCTTC
.	TRBV12-3/TRBV12-4	TRBJ2-1	.	CASSYSSYNEQFF	TGTGCCAGCAGTTACAGCTCCTACAATGAGCAGTTCTTC
TRBD2	TRBV4-3	TRBJ2-1	medium-sized	CASSPTLAGPYNEQFF	TGCGCCAGCAGCCCAACCCTAGCGGGACCCTACAATGAGCAGTTCTTC
.	TRBV4-3	TRBJ2-1	medium-sized	CASSQGFKMGGNEQFF	TGCGCCAGCAGCCAGGGCTTTAAGATGGGCGGCAATGAGCAGTTCTTC
TRBD2	TRBV20-1	TRBJ2-3	many	CSAIGGLAGFGTDTQYF	TGCAGTGCTATCGGGGGACTAGCGGGATTCGGCACAGATACGCAGTATTTT
.	TRBV4-2	TRBJ2-1	.	CASSQGRAGGGDEQFF	TGTGCCAGCAGCCAAGGCAGGGCGGGCGGGGGCGATGAGCAGTTCTTC
TRBD2	TRBV4-2	TRBJ2-3	medium-sized	CASSQDVELVLAADTQYF	TGTGCCAGCAGCCAAGATGTCGAATTGGTACTAGCGGCAGATACGCAGTATTTT
.	TRBV27	TRBJ2-2	few	CASSLPTGELFF	TGTGCCAGCAGTTTGCCTACCGGGGAGCTGTTTTTT
TRBD1	TRBV13	TRBJ1-5	.	CASSHPLTLWGQDQPQHF	TGTGCCAGCAGCCACCCACTAACATTGTGGGGACAGGATCAGCCCCAGCATTTT
.	TRBV4-3	TRBJ2-1	.	CASSQVSGTSYNEQFF	TGCGCCAGCAGCCAAGTTTCCGGGACTTCCTACAATGAGCAGTTCTTC
.	TRBV29-1	TRBJ2-5	many	CSVEREAGQIQETQYF	TGCAGCGTTGAAAGAGAAGCGGGACAGATTCAAGAGACCCAGTACTTC
.	TRBV5-1	TRBJ2-2	many	CASSLMSTGELFF	TGCGCCAGCAGCTTGATGTCCACCGGGGAGCTGTTTTTT
TRBD1	TRBV20-1	TRBJ2-7	.	CSASRGQGGSYEQYF	TGCAGTGCTAGTCGGGGACAGGGGGGCTCCTACGAGCAGTACTTC
.	TRBV4-3	TRBJ1-6	many	CASSSRTDDSPLHF	TGCGCCAGCAGCTCCCGGACGGATGACTCACCCCTCCACTTT
.	TRBV4-3	TRBJ2-1	once	CASSQVGRGKDGYNEQFF	TGCGCCAGCAGCCAAGTAGGCAGGGGAAAGGATGGCTACAATGAGCAGTTCTTC
TRBD2	TRBV4-3	TRBJ2-1	many	CASSSGPPGLAYNEQFF	TGCGCCAGCAGCTCAGGACCGCCGGGACTAGCGTACAATGAGCAGTTCTTC
.	TRBV30	TRBJ1-1	.	CAWSDGGTYEAFF	TGTGCCTGGAGTGATGGAGGGACCTATGAAGCTTTCTTT
TRBD2	TRBV4-3	TRBJ2-1	.	CASSQTRLGGGSYNEQFF	TGCGCCAGCAGCCAAACCCGCCTGGGGGGGGGCTCCTACAATGAGCAGTTCTTC
TRBD2	TRBV30	TRBJ2-1	medium-sized	CAWTLRIAGGYNEQFF	TGTGCCTGGACCCTAAGGATAGCGGGAGGGTACAATGAGCAGTTCTTC
.	TRBV4-2	TRBJ2-3	many	CASSQDLDYADTQYF	TGTGCCAGCAGCCAAGACCTAGACTACGCAGATACGCAGTATTTT
.	TRBV13	TRBJ2-3	many	CASSLVFTDTQYF	TGTGCCAGCAGCCTCGTTTTCACAGATACGCAGTATTTT
TRBD1	TRBV4-3	TRBJ1-3	medium-sized	CASSPRGGPGNTIYF	TGCGCCAGCAGCCCTCGAGGGGGCCCTGGGAACACCATATATTTT
TRBD2	TRBV4-2	TRBJ2-7	many	CASSVRGTRSYEQYF	TGTGCCAGCAGCGTACGGGGGACTAGGTCCTACGAGCAGTACTTC
TRBD2	TRBV4-3	TRBJ2-7	.	CASSQEEHLLAGGSYEQYF	TGCGCCAGCAGCCAAGAGGAGCACCTACTAGCGGGAGGCTCCTACGAGCAGTACTTC
TRBD2	TRBV4-2	TRBJ2-7	once	CASSPLTSGVSGEQYF	TGTGCCAGCAGCCCCCTGACTAGCGGGGTCTCCGGCGAGCAGTACTTC
.	TRBV20-1	TRBJ2-7	many	CSARDGSYEQYF	TGCAGTGCTAGAGATGGCAGCTACGAGCAGTACTTC
TRBD2	TRBV20-1	TRBJ2-2	many	CSARDSSSGSFTGELFF	TGCAGTGCTAGAGATTCAAGTAGCGGGAGTTTCACCGGGGAGCTGTTTTTT
.	TRBV4-3	TRBJ2-1	once	CASSQDMSSYNEQFF	TGCGCCAGCAGCCAAGATATGAGCTCCTACAATGAGCAGTTCTTC
.	TRBV10-3	TRBJ2-5	once	CAGTEGGETQYF	TGTGCCGGGACCGAGGGGGGTGAGACCCAGTACTTC
TRBD1	TRBV14	TRBJ1-1	many	CASSFDRETEAFF	TGTGCCAGCAGCTTTGACAGGGAGACTGAAGCTTTCTTT
TRBD2	TRBV29-1	TRBJ2-1	few	CSVVRDYSYNEQFF	TGCAGCGTCGTCCGGGACTACTCCTACAATGAGCAGTTCTTC
.	TRBV18	TRBJ2-1	many	CASSPYLAAYNEQFF	TGTGCCAGCTCACCATACCTAGCCGCATACAATGAGCAGTTCTTC
TRBD1	TRBV5-5	TRBJ1-3	.	CASSWTGTAPGNTIYF	TGTGCCAGCAGCTGGACCGGGACAGCCCCTGGAAACACCATATATTTT
.	TRBV4-3	TRBJ1-1	few	CASSQAHETNTEAFF	TGCGCCAGCAGCCAAGCCCATGAGACGAACACTGAAGCTTTCTTT
TRBD2	TRBV7-9	TRBJ2-1	many	CASSTRTSGRLGEQFF	TGTGCCAGCAGCACTAGGACTAGCGGGAGATTGGGTGAGCAGTTCTTC
.	TRBV4-2	TRBJ2-2	medium-sized	CASSQDWSTGELFF	TGTGCCAGCAGCCAAGATTGGTCTACCGGGGAGCTGTTTTTT
.	TRBV14	TRBJ1-4	many	CASSPEARFSEKLFF	TGTGCCAGCAGCCCCGAGGCGAGATTCAGTGAAAAACTGTTTTTT
.	TRBV4-1	TRBJ2-1	.	CASSQEAANTGEQFF	TGCGCCAGCAGCCAAGAAGCCGCGAACACCGGGGAGCAGTTCTTC
.	TRBV7-8	TRBJ2-3	.	CASSLEGRSYNEQYF	TGTGCCAGCAGCTTAGAAGGCAGGTCTTACAATGAGCAGTATTTT
.	TRBV2	TRBJ2-1	.	CASTEGYNEQFF	TGTGCCAGCACTGAAGGGTACAATGAGCAGTTCTTC
TRBD1	TRBV28	TRBJ1-2	many	CASSLTGGPTNYGYTF	TGTGCCAGCAGTCTGACAGGGGGTCCCACAAACTATGGCTACACCTTC
.	TRBV4-3	TRBJ1-2	.	CASSQDKPSGLGYTF	TGCGCCAGCAGCCAAGATAAACCTAGCGGGTTGGGCTACACCTTC
.	TRBV4-2	TRBJ1-5	many	CASSQEGSRGNSNQPQHF	TGTGCCAGCAGCCAAGAGGGATCACGGGGTAATAGCAATCAGCCCCAGCATTTT
.	TRBV4-3	TRBJ1-1	many	CASSQDQGVYSRNTEAFF	TGCGCCAGCAGCCAAGACCAAGGGGTATATTCTAGGAACACTGAAGCTTTCTTT
.	TRBV14	TRBJ2-2	many	CASSPRVTGELFF	TGTGCCAGCAGCCCCAGGGTGACCGGGGAGCTGTTTTTT
.	TRBV4-3	TRBJ1-6	many	CASSQYRVDNSPLHF	TGCGCCAGCAGCCAATACAGGGTGGATAATTCACCCCTCCACTTT
TRBD2	TRBV4-3	TRBJ2-1	.	CASSSSISGPWREGSYNEQFF	TGCGCCAGCAGCAGTTCGATAAGCGGGCCATGGAGGGAGGGCTCCTACAATGAGCAGTTCTTC
.	TRBV29-1	TRBJ1-1	many	CSVGGQPGNTEAFF	TGCAGCGTCGGTGGACAGCCAGGGAACACTGAAGCTTTCTTT
.	TRBV29-1	TRBJ2-1	.	CSVVRQVF	TGCAGCGTTGTGAGACAGGTCTTC